This record concerns one T cell receptor (beta chain) sequence. No antigen is known for it. TCRdb's table, derived via immunoSEQ multiplex PCR, lists solely in-frame clones and lacks some. The sample holds about 590,000 clones, 95% seen once. Terminally differentiated effector memory CD45RA+ cells were left out of the naive CD8 fraction, which was CD45RO-negative and positively selected for CCR7. Germline values: CDR1 MDHEN, CDR2 SYDVKM. V was pared by 5 bases and J by 0 bases, with 15 bases of the junction left unmatched. This CDR3 has 18 amino acids. This entry is derived from a study of shared clonotypes between healthy human individuals. Study observations and caveats: Among non-shared clonotypes, generation probabilities were lower than among those shared by all four donors.

The sequencing input was naive CD8+ T cells sorted from blood. This TCR was sampled from a woman aged 30 to 39 in good health. The gene calls are TRBV28 and TRBJ1-1, with 7 bases identical to TRBD1. The CDR3 nucleotides read TGTGCCAGCAGTCCCACACAGGGGTGGGGAATGATGAACACTGAAGCTTTCTTT. This translates into CASSPTQGWGMMNTEAFF.